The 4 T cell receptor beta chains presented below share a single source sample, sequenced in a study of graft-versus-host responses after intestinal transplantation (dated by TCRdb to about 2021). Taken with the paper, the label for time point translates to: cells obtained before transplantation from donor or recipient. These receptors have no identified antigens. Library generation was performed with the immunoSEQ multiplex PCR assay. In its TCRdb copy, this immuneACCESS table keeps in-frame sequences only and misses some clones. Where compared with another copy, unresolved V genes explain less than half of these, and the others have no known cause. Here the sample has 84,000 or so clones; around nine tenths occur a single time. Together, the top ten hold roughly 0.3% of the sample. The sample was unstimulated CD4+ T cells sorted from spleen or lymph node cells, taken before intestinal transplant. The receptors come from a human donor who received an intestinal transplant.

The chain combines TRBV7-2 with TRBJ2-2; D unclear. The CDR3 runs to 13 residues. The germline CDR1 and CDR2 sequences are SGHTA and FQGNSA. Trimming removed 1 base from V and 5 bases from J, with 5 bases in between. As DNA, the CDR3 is TGTGCCAGCAGCTTAGACCTAACCGGGGAGCTGTTTTTT. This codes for CASSLDLTGELFF.

CDR3 DNA sequence: TGTGCCAGCAGCTCCCTCCAAGGGGCAGCTTTCTTT. Its protein is CASSSLQGAAFF. The rearrangement links TRBV6-5 to TRBJ1-1; D might be TRBD1 (5 bases). The CDR3 is made up of 12 amino acids. The V end lost 6 bases, the J end lost 10 bases, and 15 bases lay between the germline ends. Germline CDR1 reads MNHEY; CDR2 reads SVGAGI.

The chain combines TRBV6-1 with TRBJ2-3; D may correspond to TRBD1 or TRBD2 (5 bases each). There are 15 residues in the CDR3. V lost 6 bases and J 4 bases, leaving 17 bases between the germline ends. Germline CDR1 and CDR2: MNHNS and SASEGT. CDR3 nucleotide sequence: TGTGCCAGCAGAGCGACCCCTCCGGGGCCAGATACGCAGTATTTT. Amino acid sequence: CASRATPPGPDTQYF.

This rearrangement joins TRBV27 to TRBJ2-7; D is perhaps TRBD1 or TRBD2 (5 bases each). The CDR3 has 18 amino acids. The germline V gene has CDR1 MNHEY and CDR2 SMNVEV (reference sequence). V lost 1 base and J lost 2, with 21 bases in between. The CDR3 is CASSLFRGRDLGPYEQYF. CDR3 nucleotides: TGTGCCAGCAGTTTATTTAGGGGAAGGGACCTAGGACCCTACGAGCAGTACTTC.